This TCR beta chain was observed in a study of Ad26.COV2.S vaccination and SARS-CoV-2 variants. At the level of the study: As a participant in COV1001, the donor was in the Ad26.COV2.S trial arm.

Some clones are missing from TCRdb's copy, which holds only in-frame ones; the method was immunoSEQ multiplex PCR. The table has more than 350,000 clones, 80% to 95% seen once. J was trimmed by 9 bases and V by 1 base; bases with no gene match: 7. The CDR3 is made up of 16 amino acids. The germline gives CDR1 MGHRA, CDR2 YSYEKL. Treatment reported: some 19 received Ad26.COV2.S at low or high dose, single or two shots; roughly five received placebo; per-sample allocation not given. Samples analyzed were those drawn on day 63 after the first vaccine or placebo injection. SARS-CoV-2 spike from the Wuhan strain was encoded by the vaccine, an Ad26 vector.

The genes are TRBV4-1 and TRBJ2-1; 12 bases line up with TRBD2. The specimen comprised peripheral blood, sampled in a trial of Ad26.COV2.S vaccine versus placebo. This clonotype was sampled from a person aged 18 to 59 who received the Ad26.COV2.S COVID-19 vaccine or a placebo. CDR3 nucleotide sequence: TGCGCCAGCAGCCAAGCGACTAGCGGGAGCTTGAGTGAGCAGTTCTTC. This encodes CASSQATSGSLSEQFF.